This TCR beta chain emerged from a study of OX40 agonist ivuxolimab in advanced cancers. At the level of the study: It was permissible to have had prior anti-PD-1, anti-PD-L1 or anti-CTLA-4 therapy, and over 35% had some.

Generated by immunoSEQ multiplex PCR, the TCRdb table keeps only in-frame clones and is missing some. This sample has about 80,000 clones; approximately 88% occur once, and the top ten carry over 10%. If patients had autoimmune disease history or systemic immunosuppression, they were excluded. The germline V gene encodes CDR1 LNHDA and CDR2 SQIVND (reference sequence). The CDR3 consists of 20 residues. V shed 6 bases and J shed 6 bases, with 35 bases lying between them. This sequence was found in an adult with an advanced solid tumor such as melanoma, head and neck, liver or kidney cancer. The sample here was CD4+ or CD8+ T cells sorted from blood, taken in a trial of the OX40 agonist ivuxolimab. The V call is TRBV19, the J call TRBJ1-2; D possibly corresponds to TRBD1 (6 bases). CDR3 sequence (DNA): TGTGCCAGTAGCCATATCAGGGGACCCAACCCACGAACGTTGAAAGATGGCTACACCTTC. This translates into CASSHIRGPNPRTLKDGYTF.